This T cell receptor beta chain derives from a study of tumor-infiltrating lymphocytes in primary liver carcinoma (TCRdb year 2017). Regarding the complete study: Of the five patients (three men and two women, aged 30 to 69 years), four had hepatocellular carcinoma and one had combined HCC and intrahepatic cholangiocarcinoma. For each liver tumor, the study sampled five regions along with adjacent normal tissue and blood, and applied TCRbeta repertoire sequencing, expression microarrays and whole-exome sequencing. A total of 35 or so specimens from 5 patients went through TCRbeta repertoire sequencing, namely 25 tumor regions, 5 adjacent noncancerous liver tissues and 5 peripheral blood samples. Roughly 3.5 to 7.5 million productive TCRbeta reads were obtained per sample, and no significant difference in read depth was found between tissue types. Tumors of the five patients were stage T1-T3 N0M0 with maximum diameters of 4.2 to 10 cm. High reproducibility was observed for the technical replicate repertoires, with mean shared-clone rates roughly 0.89 and correlation coefficients above 0.95. The paper's findings and limits, for the study overall: Because the samples were bulk and unsorted, CD4+ and CD8+ T cell repertoires could not be compared. Because sequencing covered only the TCR beta chain and unpaired alpha chains were not captured, true repertoire diversity is likely underestimated. Pairs of tumor regions showed greater repertoire overlap (mean roughly 36%) than tumor-adjacent pairs (roughly 17%) or tumor-blood pairs (approximately 15%), which is consistent with antigen-driven expansion. Compared with blood, tumors had a significantly larger share of the repertoire taken up by the top 250 clones (p = 0.039). With just a few patients in the study, the authors point out that the findings should be validated in a larger study.

V is reduced by 2 bases and J by 5 bases, leaving a spacing of 9 bases between them. CDR1 and CDR2 are read off the germline V gene (reference sequence) as SGHKS and YYEKEE. Inclusive of the bounding cysteine and phenylalanine, the CDR3 is 13 residues long. The CDR3 DNA has 39 bases and is translated from base 1. Total RNA and DNA were co-extracted without cell sorting from around 20-30 mg of bulk tissue using the AllPrep DNA/RNA mini kit. Four or five patients with histopathologically diagnosed primary liver carcinoma underwent surgical resection in China between late 2015 and 2016. At the time of sampling, the patients had chronic HBV infection and had not received any treatment. Fresh tumor and adjacent tissue pieces were bisected; one half was stored in RNAlater at -80°C, the other sent for histology. A note on this clonotype: The specificity of this receptor is unknown. Within one base of it there is no much larger clone, and no base qualities were kept.

Using a constant-region primer and ProtoScript II reverse transcriptase, TCRbeta-specific cDNA was reverse-transcribed from approximately 0.5 ug total RNA. Three nested multiplex PCR rounds, following a slightly modified ARM-PCR procedure, were used to build the TCRbeta libraries. Each of the first two PCR rounds ran for around 9 cycles and used multiplex TRBV1-TRBV30 forward primers together with a Cbeta reverse primer. Sample barcodes and Illumina adapters were added in a final 25-cycle PCR with Deep VentR polymerase. Before sequencing, amplicons of 200-500 bp were gel-purified using a QIAquick gel extraction kit. An Illumina HiSeq 2500 was used to sequence the TCRbeta amplicons, generating 250-bp paired-end reads. Per the original workflow: Quality trimming of reads was performed with Trimmomatic v0.33, and paired reads were merged with FLASH v1.2.11 so that full CDR3 sequences could be recovered. V, D and J germline segments were assigned to the rearranged TCRbeta sequences using MiGEC v1.2.1b. Clonotype statistics and Shannon-Wiener diversity indices were computed with VDJtools v1.0.0. Except for diversity analysis, only each sample's 250 most abundant clonotypes were used in subsequent analyses to reduce sampling bias. Using fastp trimming at Q25 and MiXCR clonotype assembly, TCRdb reanalyzed the public sequencing data and kept in-frame beta chains. CDR3 protein duplicates are merged, each entry listing the most common genes and DNA. TCRdb assigned the V and J calls; the authors' analysis was not used. The sample table records 80,000 or so distinct CDR3 sequences; roughly 69% of these occur just once. The top ten clonotypes cover around 24% of the sample.

The sample was tumor-adjacent normal liver tissue. The chain is encoded by TRBV5-5 joined to TRBJ2-3, with no confidently assigned D gene. The clonotype was recovered from a man aged 40-55 years with primary liver carcinoma and hepatitis B virus infection. The CDR3 loop reads CASSLGYGDTQYF. The DNA reads as follows: TGTGCCAGCAGCTTAGGCTACGGAGATACGCAGTATTTT.